A single sample gave rise to the 23 T cell receptor beta chains below, sequenced in a study of blood T cell repertoires in COVID-19. TCRdb's copy holds only in-frame clones and misses some; the assay was immunoSEQ multiplex PCR. The sample has hundreds of thousands of clones, around 80% seen once. The specimen was peripheral blood. The receptors originated from a woman aged 80 or older with acute or convalescent COVID-19.

The V call is TRBV7-8, the J call TRBJ2-5; tentatively, D is TRBD2 (6 bases). The V gene lost 1 base and the J gene lost 0 bases, with 9 bases spanning the gap. The CDR3 length is 15 residues. Germline lookup yields CDR1 SGHVS and CDR2 FQNEAQ. This CDR3 reads CASSLGAGYQETQYF. DNA for the CDR3: TGTGCCAGCAGCTTAGGGGCGGGGTACCAAGAGACCCAGTACTTC. The variable domain in full, with the rest retrieved from reference TRBV7-8 and TRBJ2-5, is GAGVSQSPRYKVAKRGQDVALRCDPISGHVSLFWYQQALGQGPEFLTYFQNEAQLDKSGLPSDRFFAERPEGSVSTLKIQRTQQEDSAVYLCASSLGAGYQETQYFGPGTRLLVL.

This clone showed up just once. V and J are TRBV3-1 (or the pseudogene TRBV3-2) and TRBJ2-1, with 7 bases matching TRBD2. The CDR3 has 13 residues. Germline V gives CDR1 LGHDT, CDR2 YNNKEL (reference sequence). With V trimmed by 1 base and J by 13 bases, 7 bases remained unmatched. The CDR3 bases are TGTGCCAGCAGCCAAGCCCGAGCTAGCGGCCAGTTCTTC. It yields the protein CASSQARASGQFF.

This clone was observed a few times. J is TRBJ2-1 and V is TRBV5-4; TRBD1 aligns across 7 bases. The length of the CDR3 is 15 residues. Germline CDR1 is SGHNT and CDR2 is YYREEE (reference sequence). Trimming took 7 bases from V and 5 from J; bases not matched to a gene: 12. CDR3 in DNA: TGTGCCAGCGCCCTCAAAGGGGGCATAAACAATGAGCAGTTCTTC. Encoded protein: CASALKGGINNEQFF.

The genes are TRBV3-1 (or the pseudogene TRBV3-2) and TRBJ2-3, with D possibly TRBD1 on 7 matching bases. Trimming took off 5 bases at V and 4 bases at J, with 16 bases between the two ends. Germline V gives CDR1 LGHDT, CDR2 YNNKEL (reference sequence). This CDR3 has 15 residues. The CDR3 nucleotides are TGTGCCAGCAGCAAACGACAGGGAGGCGCAGATACGCAGTATTTT. This codes for CASSKRQGGADTQYF.

The V call is TRBV10-2, the J call TRBJ2-3; 7 nucleotides match TRBD2. Germline assignment: CDR1 WSHSY and CDR2 SAAADI. This CDR3 is 14 amino acids long. J gave up 2 bases and V 2 bases, and 1 base lay outside the gene matches. The CDR3 is CASSEAGDTDTQYF. The CDR3 DNA is TGCGCCAGCAGTGAGGCGGGAGACACAGATACGCAGTATTTT.

The J gene is TRBJ1-1, the V gene TRBV11-3, with D hard to call. This CDR3 comprises 13 residues. Germline V lookup: CDR1 SGHNT, CDR2 YENEEA. Trimming took 4 bases from V and 1 from J, leaving 7 bases between them. CDR3 nucleotides: TGTGCCAGCAGCTCCGAGGGGAACACTGAAGCTTTCTTT. Translated, it gives CASSSEGNTEAFF.

The chain recombines TRBV5-1 with TRBJ2-6; D may be TRBD1 (5 bases). There are 17 residues in the CDR3. Germline loops: CDR1 SGHRS, CDR2 YFSETQ. V shed 7 bases and J shed 3 bases, with 20 bases lying between them. The CDR3: CASQQAPGFYGANVLTF. The CDR3 DNA sequence: TGCGCCAGCCAGCAGGCCCCAGGGTTCTATGGGGCCAACGTCCTGACTTTC.

The count of this clone is one. This chain joins TRBV5-1 and TRBJ2-5; D gene ambiguous. Between the trimmed V and J ends, which lost 0 bases and 1 base, there was a span of 7 bases. Germline V CDR1 and CDR2: SGHRS, YFSETQ. The CDR3 spans 14 residues. The CDR3 loop is CASSLAPGQETQYF. The CDR3 bases are TGCGCCAGCAGCTTGGCTCCGGGCCAAGAGACCCAGTACTTC.

The rearrangement links TRBV23-1 to TRBJ2-7; 9 bases agree with TRBD1. TRBV23-1 is marked as an open reading frame, function uncertain. There are 16 residues in the CDR3. V was clipped by 2 bases and J by 5 bases; unmatched bases: 10. CDR3 amino acids: CASSQPPGQGFDEQYF. The CDR3 DNA reads as TGCGCCAGCAGTCAACCTCCGGGACAGGGCTTTGACGAGCAGTACTTC.

The chain couples TRBV6-2 or TRBV6-3 to TRBJ2-3, with 10 bases that match TRBD1. With 4 bases clipped from V and 6 bases from J, the junction kept 7 bases outside the gene matches. The CDR3 is 15 amino acids. Per the germline V gene, CDR1 is MNHEY and CDR2 is SVGEGT. In DNA, the CDR3 is TGTGCCAGCAGTTTTACCGGGACAGGGGCCGATACGCAGTATTTT. It codes for CASSFTGTGADTQYF.

The chain has TRBV19 and TRBJ1-5; 10 bases are a match to TRBD1. J was trimmed by 7 bases and V by 9 bases; bases with no gene match: 6. The CDR3 has 13 amino acids. CDR1 is LNHDA, CDR2 SQIVND, per germline (reference sequence). This CDR3 reads CASSGTGVQPQHF. CDR3 sequence (DNA): TGTGCCAGCTCCGGGACAGGGGTACAGCCCCAGCATTTT. The variable domain in full, completed from reference TRBV19 and TRBJ1-5, reads DGGITQSPKYLFRKEGQNVTLSCEQNLNHDAMYWYRQDPGQGLRLIYYSQIVNDFQKGDIAEGYSVSREKKESFPLTVTSAQKNPTAFYLCASSGTGVQPQHFGDGTRLSIL.

The chain uses TRBV30 and TRBJ2-7; 7 positions match TRBD1. V was clipped by 3 bases and J by 9 bases; unmatched bases: 8. The CDR3 totals 12 residues. Germline CDR1 is GTSNPN and CDR2 is SVGIG (reference sequence). CDR3 sequence: CAWRRGGFGQYF. CDR3 coding DNA: TGTGCCTGGAGGAGAGGGGGCTTCGGGCAGTACTTC.

The chain employs TRBV6-1 and TRBJ2-4; 7 bases fit TRBD2. The CDR3 runs 14 residues. CDR1 and CDR2 from the germline V gene are MNHNS and SASEGT. Germline trimming cut 2 bases from V and 6 bases from J; bases unmatched to any gene: 4. CDR3: CASSESAGVNIQYF. CDR3 coding DNA: TGTGCCAGCAGTGAAAGCGCGGGAGTAAACATTCAGTACTTC.

V and J are TRBV30 and TRBJ2-1, with TRBD2 matching over 12 bases. J was trimmed by 1 base and V by 5 bases; bases with no gene match: 0. The germline V gene has CDR1 GTSNPN and CDR2 SVGIG (reference sequence). The CDR3 sequence is 14 residues long. CDR3: CAWGTSGSYNEQFF. CDR3 sequence (DNA): TGTGCCTGGGGGACTAGCGGGTCCTACAATGAGCAGTTCTTC.

The sample holds one count of this clone. The J gene is TRBJ2-7, the V gene TRBV29-1; 12 nucleotides agree with TRBD2. Losses at the gene ends were 4 bases for V and 2 bases for J; bases not matched to a gene: 0. Germline V gives CDR1 SQVTM, CDR2 ANQGSEA. The CDR3 is 13 residues long. CDR3: CSVGLAGAYEQYF. The DNA for the CDR3 is TGCAGCGTTGGACTAGCGGGAGCCTACGAGCAGTACTTC.

V usage is TRBV18 and J usage is TRBJ1-5, with 7 bases that match TRBD1. The J segment lost 4 bases and the V segment lost 6 bases, leaving 9 bases of the junction unmatched. The CDR3 spans 15 residues. The germline gives CDR1 KGHSH, CDR2 LQKENI. The chain's CDR3 is CASSPDRLGNQPQHF. Here the CDR3 DNA reads TGTGCCAGCTCCCCGGACAGGTTAGGGAATCAGCCCCAGCATTTT. Full variable domain (missing parts from reference TRBV18 and TRBJ1-5): NAGVMQNPRHLVRRRGQEARLRCSPMKGHSHVYWYRQLPEEGLKFMVYLQKENIIDESGMPKERFSAEFPKEGPSILRIQQVVRGDSAAYFCASSPDRLGNQPQHFGDGTRLSIL.

This chain connects TRBV9 to TRBJ1-4, with a possible D match to TRBD1 (6 bases). V dropped 3 bases and J dropped 2 bases, with 14 bases sitting between them. This CDR3 spans 16 amino acids. The germline gives CDR1 SGDLS, CDR2 YYNGEE. CDR3 protein: CASSGGAGATNEKLFF. The CDR3 DNA reads as TGTGCCAGCAGCGGAGGGGCAGGGGCGACTAATGAAAAACTGTTTTTT.

The chain links TRBV4-2 to TRBJ1-2; a weak D match, TRBD1 (5 bases). With 1 base removed from V and 8 bases from J, the gap between germline ends came to 14 bases. Per the germline V gene, CDR1 is LGHNA and CDR2 is YNFKEQ. The CDR3 length is 14 residues. CDR3 amino acids: CASSQVGQAGGYTF. CDR3 DNA sequence: TGTGCCAGCAGCCAAGTGGGGCAGGCGGGGGGCTACACCTTC.

This clone was observed a handful of times. V gene TRBV19 combines with J gene TRBJ1-1, with TRBD1 matching over 10 bases. V was clipped by 8 bases and J by 4 bases; unmatched bases: 13. CDR1 and CDR2 (germline): LNHDA, SQIVND (reference sequence). This CDR3 has 16 amino acids. The CDR3 DNA reads as TGTGCCAGTCGACAGGGGGCCTGGGAAACCGGCACTGAAGCTTTCTTT. This sequence encodes CASRQGAWETGTEAFF. The full variable domain, rest sourced from reference TRBV19 and TRBJ1-1, is DGGITQSPKYLFRKEGQNVTLSCEQNLNHDAMYWYRQDPGQGLRLIYYSQIVNDFQKGDIAEGYSVSREKKESFPLTVTSAQKNPTAFYLCASRQGAWETGTEAFFGQGTRLTVV.

The chain combines TRBV19 with TRBJ1-2, with D perhaps TRBD1 (6 bases). The CDR3 has 15 residues. Trimming removed 1 base at V and 7 bases at J, with 16 bases between. Germline V gene data show CDR1 as LNHDA and CDR2 as SQIVND (reference sequence). The CDR3 spells CASSIAGRGAGGYTF. In DNA form, the CDR3 reads TGTGCCAGTAGTATAGCCGGACGGGGGGCGGGTGGCTACACCTTC.

The gene calls are TRBV5-1 and TRBJ2-1; TRBD2 matches at 7 bases. This CDR3 has 18 residues. Trimming at V came to 0 bases and at J to 0 bases, leaving 9 bases not matched to a gene. Germline V gene data show CDR1 as SGHRS and CDR2 as YFSETQ. The CDR3 sequence is CASSLDRLAVSSYNEQFF. The CDR3 DNA reads TGCGCCAGCAGCTTGGATAGGCTAGCGGTAAGCTCCTACAATGAGCAGTTCTTC.

This rearrangement joins TRBV11-2 to TRBJ1-2; maybe TRBD1 (5 bases). The CDR3 is 15 amino acids. With 5 bases removed from V and 0 bases from J, the gap between germline ends came to 13 bases. Germline V lookup: CDR1 SGHAT, CDR2 FQNNGV. The CDR3 coding sequence is TGTGCCAGCAGCGTTACAGGCCCTTCTAACTATGGCTACACCTTC. It yields the protein CASSVTGPSNYGYTF.

V gene TRBV5-1 combines with J gene TRBJ2-5; D unclear. Germline assignment: CDR1 SGHRS and CDR2 YFSETQ. Trimming stripped 1 base from V and 1 base from J, with 8 bases between. This CDR3 has 14 residues. This chain's CDR3 is CASSLSGAQETQYF. CDR3 bases: TGCGCCAGCAGCTTGTCAGGTGCCCAAGAGACCCAGTACTTC. The whole variable domain, filled in from reference TRBV5-1 and TRBJ2-5, reads KAGVTQTPRYLIKTRGQQVTLSCSPISGHRSVSWYQQTPGQGLQFLFEYFSETQRNKGNFPGRFSGRQFSNSRSEMNVSTLELGDSALYLCASSLSGAQETQYFGPGTRLLVL.